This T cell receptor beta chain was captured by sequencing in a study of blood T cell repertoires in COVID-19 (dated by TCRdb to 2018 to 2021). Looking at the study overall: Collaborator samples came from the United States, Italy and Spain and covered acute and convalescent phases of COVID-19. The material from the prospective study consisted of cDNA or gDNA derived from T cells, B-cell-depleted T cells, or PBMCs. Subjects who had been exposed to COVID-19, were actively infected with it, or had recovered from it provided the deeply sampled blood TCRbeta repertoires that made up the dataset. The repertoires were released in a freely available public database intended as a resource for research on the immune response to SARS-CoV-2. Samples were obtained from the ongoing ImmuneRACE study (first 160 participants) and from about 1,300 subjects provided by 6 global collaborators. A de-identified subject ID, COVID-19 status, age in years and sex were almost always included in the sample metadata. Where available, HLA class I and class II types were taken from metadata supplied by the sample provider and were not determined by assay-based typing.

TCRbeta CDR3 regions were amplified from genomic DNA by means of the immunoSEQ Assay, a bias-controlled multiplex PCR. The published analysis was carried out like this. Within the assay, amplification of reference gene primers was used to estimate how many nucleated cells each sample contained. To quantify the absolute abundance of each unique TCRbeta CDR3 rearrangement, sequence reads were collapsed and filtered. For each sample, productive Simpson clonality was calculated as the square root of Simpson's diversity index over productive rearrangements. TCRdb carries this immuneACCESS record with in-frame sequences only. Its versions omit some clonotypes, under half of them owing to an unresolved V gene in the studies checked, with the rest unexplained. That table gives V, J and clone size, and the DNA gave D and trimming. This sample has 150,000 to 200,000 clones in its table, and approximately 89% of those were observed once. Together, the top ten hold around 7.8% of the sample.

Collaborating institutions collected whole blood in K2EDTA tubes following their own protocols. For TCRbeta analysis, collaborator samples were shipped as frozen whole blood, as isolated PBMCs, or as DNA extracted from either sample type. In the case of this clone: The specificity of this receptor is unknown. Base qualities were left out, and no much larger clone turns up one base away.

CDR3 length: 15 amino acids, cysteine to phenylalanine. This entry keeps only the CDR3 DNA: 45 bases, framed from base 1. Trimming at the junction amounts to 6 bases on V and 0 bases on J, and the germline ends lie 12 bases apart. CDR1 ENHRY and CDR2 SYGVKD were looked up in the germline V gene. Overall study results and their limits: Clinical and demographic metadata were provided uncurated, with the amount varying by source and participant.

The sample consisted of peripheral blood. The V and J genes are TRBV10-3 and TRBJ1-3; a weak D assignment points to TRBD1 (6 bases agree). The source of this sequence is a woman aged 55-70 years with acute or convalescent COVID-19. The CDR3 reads CAIRDDRISGNTIYF. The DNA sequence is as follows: TGTGCCATCAGGGACGACAGGATCTCTGGAAACACCATATATTTT.